This is a list of T cell receptor beta chains from one sample in a study of blood T cell repertoires in COVID-19. Sequencing used immunoSEQ multiplex PCR; TCRdb keeps in-frame clones, though not all of them. The data contain about 120,000 clones, roughly 80% of them singletons. Sequencing used peripheral blood. The receptor source for this set is a man aged 30 to 45 with acute or convalescent COVID-19. Both conserved end residues are part of each CDR3. The D gene is left open where the match is weak. Clone size is stated in some rows and not others, as once, few, many or a class when expanded.

d_call: NA; clone_size: NA; j_call: TRBJ1-6; v_call: TRBV15; cdr3_aa: CATSTGRGSSPLHF; cdr3_nt: TGTGCCACCAGCACGGGTCGCGGGAGCTCACCCCTCCACTTT
d_call: TRBD1; clone_size: NA; j_call: TRBJ1-1; v_call: TRBV19; cdr3_aa: CASSTGGMAEAFF; cdr3_nt: TGTGCCAGTAGTACAGGGGGGATGGCTGAAGCTTTCTTT
d_call: NA; clone_size: few; j_call: TRBJ1-1; v_call: TRBV18; cdr3_aa: CASSWGEGNTEAFF; cdr3_nt: TGTGCCAGCTCATGGGGGGAAGGGAACACTGAAGCTTTCTTT
d_call: TRBD1; clone_size: NA; j_call: TRBJ1-5; v_call: TRBV7-2; cdr3_aa: CASSEGTGAGNQPQHF; cdr3_nt: TGTGCCAGCAGCGAGGGGACAGGGGCTGGCAATCAGCCCCAGCATTTT
d_call: TRBD1; clone_size: few; j_call: TRBJ1-1; v_call: TRBV4-1; cdr3_aa: CASSQDLPGQGFIAFF; cdr3_nt: TGCGCCAGCAGCCAAGATCTCCCGGGACAGGGGTTTATAGCTTTCTTT
d_call: TRBD1; clone_size: NA; j_call: TRBJ1-2; v_call: TRBV5-4; cdr3_aa: CASSRDRNYGYTF; cdr3_nt: TGTGCCAGCAGCCGGGACAGAAACTATGGCTACACCTTC
d_call: NA; clone_size: NA; j_call: TRBJ2-5; v_call: TRBV25-1; cdr3_aa: CASSEYGIQETQYF; cdr3_nt: TGTGCCAGCAGTGAATACGGGATACAAGAGACCCAGTACTTC
d_call: NA; clone_size: NA; j_call: TRBJ2-3; v_call: TRBV2; cdr3_aa: CASSEKGSPAIDTQYF; cdr3_nt: TGTGCCAGCAGTGAGAAGGGGTCGCCAGCGATAGATACGCAGTATTTT
d_call: TRBD2; clone_size: NA; j_call: TRBJ2-5; v_call: TRBV9; cdr3_aa: CASSVVGTSGGQETQYF; cdr3_nt: TGTGCCAGCAGCGTAGTGGGGACTAGCGGGGGCCAAGAGACCCAGTACTTC
d_call: NA; clone_size: NA; j_call: TRBJ1-1; v_call: TRBV2; cdr3_aa: CASKNSGHTEAFF; cdr3_nt: TGTGCCAGCAAGAATTCAGGGCATACTGAAGCTTTCTTT
d_call: NA; clone_size: once; j_call: TRBJ2-7; v_call: TRBV3-1/TRBV3-2; cdr3_aa: CASSQEQDLIGEQYF; cdr3_nt: TGTGCCAGCAGCCAAGAACAGGACCTTATTGGCGAGCAGTACTTC
d_call: NA; clone_size: NA; j_call: TRBJ1-1; v_call: TRBV13; cdr3_aa: CASSPPQDTEAFF; cdr3_nt: TGTGCCAGCAGCCCCCCACAGGACACTGAAGCTTTCTTT
d_call: NA; clone_size: NA; j_call: TRBJ1-6; v_call: TRBV14; cdr3_aa: CASSPFRGYSPLHF; cdr3_nt: TGTGCCAGCAGCCCCTTCAGGGGATACTCACCCCTCCACTTT
d_call: TRBD1; clone_size: NA; j_call: TRBJ1-1; v_call: TRBV18; cdr3_aa: CASSPQTGVGGNTEAFF; cdr3_nt: TGTGCCAGCTCACCACAAACAGGGGTCGGGGGGAACACTGAAGCTTTCTTT
d_call: NA; clone_size: NA; j_call: TRBJ1-5; v_call: TRBV5-8; cdr3_aa: CASSLFQANQPQHF; cdr3_nt: TGTGCCAGCAGCTTATTCCAGGCTAATCAGCCCCAGCATTTT
d_call: TRBD1; clone_size: NA; j_call: TRBJ1-2; v_call: TRBV6-1; cdr3_aa: CASSEAGTGGGRGYTF; cdr3_nt: TGTGCCAGCAGTGAAGCTGGGACAGGGGGCGGCCGTGGCTACACCTTC
d_call: TRBD1; clone_size: NA; j_call: TRBJ1-2; v_call: TRBV19; cdr3_aa: CASSTSGTGNGYTF; cdr3_nt: TGTGCCAGTAGTACTTCCGGGACAGGGAATGGCTACACCTTC
d_call: TRBD1; clone_size: NA; j_call: TRBJ2-1; v_call: TRBV27; cdr3_aa: CASRPDRVYNEQFF; cdr3_nt: TGTGCCAGCAGGCCCGACAGGGTCTACAATGAGCAGTTCTTC
d_call: NA; clone_size: NA; j_call: TRBJ1-1; v_call: TRBV7-3; cdr3_aa: CASSLKEGSTEAFF; cdr3_nt: TGTGCCAGCAGCTTAAAAGAGGGATCCACTGAAGCTTTCTTT
d_call: TRBD2; clone_size: NA; j_call: TRBJ2-5; v_call: TRBV18; cdr3_aa: CASSPPASGGETQYF; cdr3_nt: TGTGCCAGCTCACCACCGGCTAGCGGGGGAGAGACCCAGTACTTC
d_call: TRBD1; clone_size: NA; j_call: TRBJ1-1; v_call: TRBV27; cdr3_aa: CASSLHPGQGIKEAFF; cdr3_nt: TGTGCCAGCAGTCTGCACCCGGGACAGGGTATCAAAGAAGCTTTCTTT
d_call: TRBD2; clone_size: NA; j_call: TRBJ2-2; v_call: TRBV4-2; cdr3_aa: CASSQDWGLALLAGELFF; cdr3_nt: TGTGCCAGCAGCCAAGATTGGGGACTAGCCCTTTTAGCCGGGGAGCTGTTTTTT